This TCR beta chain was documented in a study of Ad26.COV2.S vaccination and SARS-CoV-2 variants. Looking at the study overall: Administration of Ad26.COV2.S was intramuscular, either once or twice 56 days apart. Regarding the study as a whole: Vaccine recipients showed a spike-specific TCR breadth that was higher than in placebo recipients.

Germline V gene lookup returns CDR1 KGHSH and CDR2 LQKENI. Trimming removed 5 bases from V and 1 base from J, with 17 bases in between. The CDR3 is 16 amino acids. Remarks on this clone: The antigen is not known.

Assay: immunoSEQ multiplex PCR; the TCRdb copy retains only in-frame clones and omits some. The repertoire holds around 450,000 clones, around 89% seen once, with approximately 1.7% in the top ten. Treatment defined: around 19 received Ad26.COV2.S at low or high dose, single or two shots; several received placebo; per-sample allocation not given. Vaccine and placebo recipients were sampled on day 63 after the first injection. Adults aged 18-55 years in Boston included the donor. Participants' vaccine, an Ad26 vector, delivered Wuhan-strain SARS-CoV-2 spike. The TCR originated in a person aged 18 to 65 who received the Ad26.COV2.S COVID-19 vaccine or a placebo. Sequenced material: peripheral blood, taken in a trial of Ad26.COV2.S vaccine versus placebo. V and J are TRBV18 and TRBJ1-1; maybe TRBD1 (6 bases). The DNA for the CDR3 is TGTGCCAGCTCATGGGGGGGGCGCGGGACGAACACTGAAGCTTTCTTT. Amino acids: CASSWGGRGTNTEAFF. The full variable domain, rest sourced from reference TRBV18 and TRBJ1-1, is NAGVMQNPRHLVRRRGQEARLRCSPMKGHSHVYWYRQLPEEGLKFMVYLQKENIIDESGMPKERFSAEFPKEGPSILRIQQVVRGDSAAYFCASSWGGRGTNTEAFFGQGTRLTVV.